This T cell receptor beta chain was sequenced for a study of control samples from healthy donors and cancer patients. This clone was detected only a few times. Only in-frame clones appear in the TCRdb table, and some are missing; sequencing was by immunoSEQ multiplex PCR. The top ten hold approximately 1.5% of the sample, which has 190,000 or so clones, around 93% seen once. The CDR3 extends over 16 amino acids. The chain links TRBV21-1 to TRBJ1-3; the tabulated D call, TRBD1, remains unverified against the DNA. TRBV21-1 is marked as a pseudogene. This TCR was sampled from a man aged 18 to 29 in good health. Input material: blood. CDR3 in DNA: TGTGCCAGCAGCAAAGCGCTTTGGGCAGGGAGAAACACCATATATTTT. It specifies CASSKALWAGRNTIYF.